Sequencing of this TCR beta chain was carried out in a study of T cells after yellow fever vaccination. TCRdb analysed the 5' RACE reads with MiXCR anew, one entry per CDR3 protein. The table includes under 400,000 distinct CDR3 sequences, roughly an eighth detected once. To note about this clonotype: Its antigen remains unknown.

Whole-study results and caveats: Researchers cautioned that FACS-sorted repertoires could harbor abundant clonotypes contaminating from the bulk population. Booster samples showed a return of most primary-vaccination clones (almost 97% CD4, around 88% CD8). CD4 and CD8 compartments shared a small share of clonotypes, likely from convergent recombination.

The CDR3 runs 15 residues. V and J are TRBV21-1 and TRBJ2-5; the table names TRBD1, a call not compared with the DNA. TRBV21-1 constitutes a pseudogene. The receptor was isolated from a man younger than 30 who received the YFV17D yellow fever vaccine. This specimen was CD4+ T cells sorted from PBMCs, taken 15 days after the yellow fever booster vaccination. CDR3: CASSTTQGGQETQYF. DNA for the CDR3: TGTGCCAGCAGCACCACACAGGGGGGGCAAGAGACCCAGTACTTC.